This TCR beta chain was captured in a study of cytomegalovirus exposure and HLA in healthy donors (dated by TCRdb to 2015 to 2018). A note on the overall study: According to an earlier analysis of around 600 of the donors, about 179 million T cells yielded 95 million to 140 million unique TCR beta sequences and 276 Gb of sequence data. Because of strong linkage in the cohort, roughly 5 DR-DQ haplotypes were treated as single units for association and clustering. Every discovery cohort repertoire had been produced on one sequencing platform. The later analysis used no new phenotypic data to find candidate immune exposures, relying instead on TCR beta sequences and their occurrence across donors. About 330 gigabases of sequencing data and around 90 million unique TCR sequences made up an early release that covered some 640 HLA-typed donors. Typing coverage varied by locus: about 620-630 donors for A, B, C, DRB1 and DQB1; roughly 510 for DQA1; more than 600 for DPA1; around 450 for DPB1. The study was designed to test whether signatures of past pathogen exposure could be identified by cataloging public T cell receptors. In a later genetic analysis, genome-wide SNP genotypes for about 60% of the 666 donors were used, and that subset was treated as a discovery cohort. HLA typing included class I and class II loci at four-digit resolution. A later analysis re-analyzed previously published TCR beta repertoires from 650 to 800 donors and added high-resolution HLA genotyping to study TCR occurrence patterns. Alongside the repertoire data, information on donor age, sex, ethnicity and CMV serostatus was compiled. On average, around 240,000 unique TCR beta nucleotide sequences were sequenced per donor among several hundred genotyped donors of the cohort, with 15% to 20% of those sequences being non-productive. To decide whether each TCR beta V gene segment behaved as functional or pseudogenic, an earlier analysis of several hundred of the donors relied on high-throughput TCR beta sequencing. The genetic ancestry cluster associated with self-reported Caucasian donors included approximately 85% of the roughly 380 genotyped donors. High-throughput TCR immunosequencing, statistical association of individual TCRs with disease status, and machine learning were combined to predict cytomegalovirus infection status. The study profiled the T cell repertoires of about 640 subjects by immunosequencing and related them to cytomegalovirus serostatus. Besides the first cohort of 666 subjects, a separate validation cohort made up of over 95 different subjects was used. Broad study findings and their caveats: At a false discovery rate of 0.05, a later analysis linked some 17,000 TCR beta sequences to specific HLA alleles. The cohort was sequenced for TCR beta chains only, and without alpha or paired-chain data the features that could be detected were limited. Some IMGT-functional V segments, including TRBV6-2 and TRBV6-3, could not be distinguished by the 87-base-pair reads and were therefore excluded. Broadly in line with IMGT annotations, most TCR beta V segments showed up in productive rearrangements about 87% or about 30% of the time in an earlier analysis of roughly 590 of the donors. A later analysis found that HLA-associated TCR beta chains were more clonally expanded and had lower generation probabilities than equally common non-associated chains. A later analysis found that TCR association rates varied across HLA loci, with DRB1 alleles showing the most associated TCRs and HLA-C alleles the fewest. Three of the identified cytomegalovirus-associated TCR beta chains were confirmed in vitro to be specific for cytomegalovirus antigens. In a later analysis, most CMV-associated TCR beta chains were found to appear HLA-restricted, with HLA associations seemingly driven largely by CMV exposure. A later genetic analysis reported fewer N-insertions in productive TCRs among donors in an Asian-associated ancestry cluster than the roughly 620-donor mean. Sequencing depth was assumed to be roughly uniform across donors in the presence/absence analyses, though that assumption may not hold. Most TCR sequences were seen in very few donors, while some public TCRs were found in many individuals. The only immune exposure information available for the cohort was CMV serostatus. Several of the top co-occurrence clusters appeared to be linked to parvovirus B19, influenza, CMV and Epstein-Barr virus, according to a later analysis. Because HLA typing was unavailable for some donors at each locus, only the typed subset was used in association tests. The authors suggested that the approach could potentially be generalized to other disease states and immunological phenotypes. A further reported finding was that TCR beta sequences accurately predicted the HLA-A and HLA-B alleles for most subjects in the first cohort. The sequencing pipeline was judged likely to have produced a cluster of highly shared sequence variants as a technical artifact. V-gene and J-gene trimming of TCR beta chains was associated with a missense DCLRE1C variant in a later genetic analysis, and the association was replicated in an independent cohort. The study gave a list of under 200 TCR beta chains associated with cytomegalovirus. Cytomegalovirus status was reported to be diagnosed by the classifier with high specificity and sensitivity in both the original and validation cohorts. Seventeen rarely observed V segments, including chromosome 9 orphons, were excluded from the earlier analysis of approximately 600 of the donors because counts were too low. When HLA alleles, especially DR and DQ, strongly co-occurred, attributing TCR associations to individual alleles was difficult. Linkage disequilibrium might explain the correlated functional status among segregating V segments, but an unknown experimental factor could not be excluded.

Preparation of the library involved the immunoSEQ multiplex PCR assay. The multiplex PCR relied on a mix of 60 forward primers for TCR Vbeta segments and 13 reverse primers for TCR Jbeta segments. Amplification of the CDR3 region of rearranged TCR beta genes was performed with a multiplex PCR assay on genomic DNA. On the Illumina HiSeq System, the amplified TCR beta libraries were sequenced as 87-base-pair reads. Per the authors' processing: A later analysis counted tens of millions of unique TCR beta chains across the 650 to 700 repertoires, and roughly 10 million of these chains were shared by at least two donors. A nearest-neighbor algorithm error-corrected the raw reads and collapsed the reads into unique sequences, merging closely related sequences to remove PCR and sequencing errors. CDR3 sequences were aligned to IMGT reference sequences to assign V, D and J gene segments. Each retained sequence needed at least a six-nucleotide match to both a V gene segment and a J gene segment. A rearrangement was called productive if the CDR3 had no stop codons and remained in frame with V and J, and every other rearrangement was called non-productive. CDR3 was defined according to IMGT convention as the region running from the second conserved V-encoded cysteine to the conserved J-encoded phenylalanine. In an earlier analysis of just under 600 of the donors, sequences lacking an unambiguous match to a single V gene segment were excluded. An earlier analysis of several hundred of the donors called V segments functional above 56.7% productive rearrangements and segregating when the between-donor standard deviation exceeded 5%. A statistical classification framework was built to diagnose cytomegalovirus status from the catalog of TCR beta chain sequences. A later analysis assigned V and J genes by comparing TCR nucleotide sequences with IMGT/GENE-DB human TR gene sequences. Using the TCRdist pipeline, a later analysis assigned CDR3 sequences along with most-parsimonious VDJ recombination scenarios. In a later analysis, each TCR beta chain was defined by its CDR3 amino acid sequence together with its V-gene family, and reads lacking a unique V-gene family were excluded. As a way to deal with suspected cross-contamination and a sequencing artifact, a later analysis dropped hundreds of nucleotide sequences that were highly shared and had low generation probability. In a later analysis, a clonal expansion index was calculated for each public chain from normalized within-repertoire ranks of inferred template counts. Generation probabilities in a later analysis came from a VDJ recombination model fitted to out-of-frame rearrangements, and those results were checked against IGoR. In a later analysis, hypergeometric tests were used to score TCR-TCR, TCR-HLA and TCR-CMV co-occurrence, with a repertoire-size bias correction applied to TCR pairs. To estimate false discovery rates, a later analysis permuted the HLA or CMV assignments 20 times. In a later analysis, co-occurring TCRs were grouped using DBSCAN, with TCRdist sequence similarity added in when clustering inside HLA-allele-positive subsets. Co-occurrence clustering excluded repertoires with fewer than 30,000 or more than 120,000 public chains, plus five with anomalous nucleotide sharing. Held by TCRdb, this immuneACCESS table contains in-frame sequences only and omits some clones. Under half of the omission traces to an unresolved V gene where checked; the cause of the rest is unknown. The DNA gave D and trimming, while V, J and clone size come from that table. The sample table records more than 90,000 clones; about 74% of these occur just once. Roughly 8% of the sample belongs to the ten largest clones.

The cohort was made up of 666 healthy bone marrow donors. All cohort members were sampled while nominally healthy, although unrecorded immune exposures were likely present. The donor was CMV seronegative and was included in the group of several hundred seronegative cohort members. Each donor provided a peripheral blood sample, and peripheral blood mononuclear cells were used for TCR beta sequencing. The Qiagen DNeasy Blood Extraction Kit was used to extract genomic DNA from the blood cell samples. As for this clone: This clone's antigen is unknown. The input lacks base qualities; no much larger clone sits a single base away.

Compared with germline, V lacks 5 bases and J lacks 6 bases; bases without a gene match: 8. The CDR1 and CDR2 encoded by the germline V gene (reference sequence) are MNHEY and SMNVEV. From the cysteine up to the phenylalanine, the CDR3 has a length of 14 residues. The CDR3 DNA has 42 bases and is translated from base 1. Sequencing was carried out using PBMCs. Recombination connected TRBV27 to TRBJ1-2; a stretch of 8 junction bases matches TRBD1. The clonotype was recovered from a female donor in good health and CMV-seronegative. Here the CDR3 is given as CASSPSGGAHGYTF. DNA sequence: TGTGCCAGCAGTCCGTCAGGGGGCGCCCATGGCTACACCTTC.